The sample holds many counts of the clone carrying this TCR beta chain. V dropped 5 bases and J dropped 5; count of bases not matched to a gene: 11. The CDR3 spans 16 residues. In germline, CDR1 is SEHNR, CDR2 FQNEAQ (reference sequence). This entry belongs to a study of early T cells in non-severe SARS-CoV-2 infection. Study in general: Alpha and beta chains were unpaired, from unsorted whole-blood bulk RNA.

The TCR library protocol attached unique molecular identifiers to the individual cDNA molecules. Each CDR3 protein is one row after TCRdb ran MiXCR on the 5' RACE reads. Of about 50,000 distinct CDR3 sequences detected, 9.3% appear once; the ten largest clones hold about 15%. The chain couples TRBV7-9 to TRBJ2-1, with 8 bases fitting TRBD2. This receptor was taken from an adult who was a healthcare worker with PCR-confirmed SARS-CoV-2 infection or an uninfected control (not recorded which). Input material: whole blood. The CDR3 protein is CASSPVVSGDNNEQFF. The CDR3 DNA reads TGTGCCAGCAGCCCCGTGGTTAGCGGGGACAACAATGAGCAGTTCTTC.